The T cell receptor beta chain described here comes from a study of CD8 T cells in ankylosing spondylitis. The germline V gene has CDR1 MDHEN and CDR2 SYDVKM. Trimming took off 3 bases at V and 9 bases at J, with 9 bases between the two ends. CDR3 length: 12 residues. Library preparation for TCR beta used quantitative 5'-RACE with molecular barcodes. TCRdb independently ran MiXCR on the 5' RACE reads; one entry per CDR3 protein. The table lists about 440,000 distinct CDR3 sequences, 15% to 20% of them singletons. A note on this clonotype: Its antigen is as yet unknown.

Study outcomes and limitations: Clones linked to the disease showed a CD8+ phenotype. They occurred at relatively low frequencies in peripheral blood. Characteristic, it appeared, of ankylosing spondylitis blood was a TCR beta motif of roughly 8 highly homologous variants.

V gene TRBV28 combines with J gene TRBJ1-5; D is undetermined. The material sequenced was blood, either unsorted or a sorted T cell fraction (not recorded which). The receptor was isolated from a male donor with ankylosing spondylitis. In DNA form, the CDR3 reads TGTGCCAGCAGTTTTTCGGTCGCGCCCCAGCATTTT. This sequence encodes CASSFSVAPQHF.